This record covers a single T cell receptor (beta chain). The antigen is not known. This beta chain was picked up by a library intended for alpha chains and is off target, so its count carries little meaning. The record originates from a study of naive and memory T cell subsets. There are 16 residues in the CDR3. The germline V gene has CDR1 MGHRA and CDR2 YSYEKL. Trimming stripped 3 bases from V and 1 base from J, with 15 bases between. Study results and caveats: Naive and memory repertoire findings lacked a ground truth for validation.

Nested alpha and beta constant-region primers with the SP2 primer drove four PCR rounds on ligated cDNA. TCRdb recomputed calls from the UMI-ligation and nested PCR reads with MiXCR, one row per CDR3 protein. Here the sample table reports dozens of distinct CDR3 sequences. The rearrangement links TRBV4-1 to TRBJ1-1; D is undetermined. Sequenced input: effector memory CD8+ T cells from blood. As to subset: effector memory, CD45RA- CD27-. This receptor was identified in a human donor in good health. The CDR3 bases are TGCGCCAGCAGCCAGCTAATCCTTCCCACGAACACTGAAGCTTTCTTT. It specifies CASSQLILPTNTEAFF.